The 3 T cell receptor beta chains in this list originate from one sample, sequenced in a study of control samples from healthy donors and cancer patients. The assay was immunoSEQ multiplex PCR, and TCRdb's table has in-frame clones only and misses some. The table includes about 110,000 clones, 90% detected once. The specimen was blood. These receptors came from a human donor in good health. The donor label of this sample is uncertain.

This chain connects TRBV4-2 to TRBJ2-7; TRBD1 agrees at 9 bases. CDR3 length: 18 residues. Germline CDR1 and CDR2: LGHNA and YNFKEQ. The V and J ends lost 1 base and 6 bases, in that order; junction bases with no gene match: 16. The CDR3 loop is CASSQVNRGPGETVEQYF. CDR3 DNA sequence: TGTGCCAGCAGCCAAGTGAACAGGGGGCCAGGGGAAACTGTCGAGCAGTACTTC.

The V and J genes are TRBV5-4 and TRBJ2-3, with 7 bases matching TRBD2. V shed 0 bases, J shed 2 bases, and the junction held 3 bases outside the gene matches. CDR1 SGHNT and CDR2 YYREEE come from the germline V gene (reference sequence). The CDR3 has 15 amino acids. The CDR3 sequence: CASSLDGRVTDTQYF. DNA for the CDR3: TGTGCCAGCAGCTTGGATGGGAGGGTCACAGATACGCAGTATTTT.

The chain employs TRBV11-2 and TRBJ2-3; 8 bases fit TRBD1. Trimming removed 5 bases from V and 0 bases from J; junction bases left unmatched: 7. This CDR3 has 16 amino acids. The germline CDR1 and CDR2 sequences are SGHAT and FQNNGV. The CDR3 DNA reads TGTGCCAGCAGCATACTAGGACAGGGAAGCACAGATACGCAGTATTTT. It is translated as CASSILGQGSTDTQYF.